This passage covers 2 T cell receptor beta chains from one sample sequenced in a study of blood T cell repertoires in COVID-19. Only in-frame clones appear in the TCRdb table, and some are missing; sequencing was by immunoSEQ multiplex PCR. The table includes about 120,000 clones, about 85% detected once. Sequenced input: peripheral blood. The receptors derive from a man aged 35 to 55 with acute or convalescent COVID-19.

The chain is built from TRBV7-2 and TRBJ2-6; TRBD1 matches 7 bases. The CDR3 is 17 residues long. Germline V CDR1 and CDR2: SGHTA, FQGNSA. The J segment lost 0 bases and the V segment lost 4 bases, leaving 6 bases of the junction unmatched. In DNA, the CDR3 is TGTGCCAGCAGCTCGACAGGGTCTAGCTCTGGGGCCAACGTCCTGACTTTC. It encodes CASSSTGSSSGANVLTF.

This clone was found once. The chain carries TRBV4-1 and TRBJ1-2; 8 bases map to TRBD1. The CDR3 runs to 15 residues. With V trimmed by 1 base and J by 3 bases, 4 bases remained unmatched. Germline lookup yields CDR1 MGHRA and CDR2 YSYEKL. CDR3 residues: CASSQGRQGYYGYTF. DNA for the CDR3: TGCGCCAGCAGCCAAGGACGACAGGGGTACTATGGCTACACCTTC.